The present TCR beta chain was sequenced within a study of shared clonotypes between healthy human individuals. Produced via immunoSEQ multiplex PCR; TCRdb's table is partial and in-frame only. The table includes 2 million to 3 million clones, 80% to 95% detected once. The V end lost 2 bases, the J end lost 10 bases, and 12 bases lay between the germline ends. This CDR3 has 13 amino acids. Germline V gives CDR1 SGHTA, CDR2 FQGNSA. The chain joins TRBV7-2 to TRBJ2-1; D is unresolved. This TCR was sampled from a man aged 18 to 29 in good health. Some clones in this sample may be carry-over from other donors' samples. Material for sequencing was naive CD4+ T cells from PBMCs. Subset of the sample: CD45RA+ positively selected. The CDR3 sequence: CASSLYLTREQFF. The CDR3 bases are TGTGCCAGCAGCTTATACTTGACCCGCGAGCAGTTCTTC.